This T cell receptor (beta chain) derives from a study of beta chain features in type 1 diabetes. Of note for this clone: Its cognate antigen is unknown.

The CDR3 sequence is 17 residues long. Germline CDR1 is SGHRS and CDR2 is YFSETQ. V lost 5 bases to trimming and J lost 8 bases, with 26 bases between them. Purities in excess of 98% were seen in all sorted populations. General study findings and limits: Patients with type 1 diabetes showed fewer VDJ junction insertions and more deletions. Naive, central memory and Treg TCRB repertoires appeared more alike in patients than in healthy donors.

Every bit of the isolated RNA underwent reverse transcription, so sequencing read expressed TCRB transcripts. Sequencing of naive, central memory and regulatory T cell samples gave an average of roughly 4 million reads. Sequenced by immunoSEQ multiplex PCR; TCRdb stores in-frame clones only, minus some. Of around 450,000 clones listed, over 9.5% are singletons. The sample taken for sequencing was naive CD4+ T cells from blood. The chain has TRBV5-1 and TRBJ2-1, with TRBD1 as a possible D gene (8 bases). The clonotype was recovered from a woman in her late teens or twenties in good health. The CDR3, as DNA: TGCGCCAGCAGTTCACGGAGACCGAGCGGGACAGGCCATGAGCAGTTCTTC. Translated, it gives CASSSRRPSGTGHEQFF.